The 11 T cell receptor beta chains given below trace back to one sample, sequenced in a study of HIV-infected patients and healthy controls. Reverse transcription used approximately 500 ng RNA and constant-region primers for alpha and beta. Each of the alpha and beta chains got its own library through chain-specific third strand synthesis with indices. Using its own MiXCR run on the 5' RACE reads, TCRdb lists one record per CDR3 protein. Counted here are about 7,900 distinct CDR3 sequences, approximately 8.7% occurring once; the ten biggest clones make up about 11%. Antiretroviral therapy had run roughly three months, about 14 weeks, before follow-up blood collection. All unsorted peripheral T cells were captured because whole blood was used without fractionation. The material was blood, obtained during antiretroviral therapy. The receptor source for this set is an adult with HIV infection.

Relative to its sample, this clonotype is medium-sized. The chain links TRBV19 to TRBJ2-3, with a tentative D call TRBD2 (6 bases). Germline CDR1 reads LNHDA; CDR2 reads SQIVND (reference sequence). Trimming stripped 3 bases from V and 1 base from J, with 8 bases between. The CDR3 contains 14 residues. CDR3 in amino acids: CASSIPGGTDTQYF. Written as DNA, the CDR3 is TGTGCCAGTAGTATTCCGGGAGGCACAGATACGCAGTATTTT.

In its sample, this clonotype was seen many times. The V call is TRBV27, the J call TRBJ2-2; D remains ambiguous. Germline loops: CDR1 MNHEY, CDR2 SMNVEV (reference sequence). The CDR3 sequence is 11 residues long. Between the trimmed V and J ends, which lost 5 bases and 5 bases, there was a span of 3 bases. CDR3 in DNA: TGTGCCAGCAGTCGGACCGGGGAGCTGTTTTTT. Its translation: CASSRTGELFF.

By share, this clonotype counts as medium-sized. This chain uses TRBV13 with TRBJ1-3; tentatively, D is TRBD1 (5 bases). The CDR3 loop spans 17 amino acids. CDR1 is PRHDT and CDR2 is FYEKMQ in the germline V gene (reference sequence). V was cut by 2 bases and J by 0 bases, with 14 bases left in between. CDR3 sequence (DNA): TGTGCCAGCAGCTTAAGGGGTGGTCGAAGCTCTGGAAACACCATATATTTT. Translating it yields CASSLRGGRSSGNTIYF.

The sample holds many counts of this clonotype. The chain recombines TRBV6-6 with TRBJ1-1, with a tentative D call TRBD1 (5 bases). Trimming took off 2 bases at V and 6 bases at J, with 19 bases between the two ends. The CDR3 covers 16 residues. Germline V gives CDR1 MNHNY, CDR2 SVGAGI (reference sequence). The CDR3 spells CASSYPSGVGGAEAFF. The CDR3 region has the DNA TGTGCCAGCAGTTACCCTTCGGGTGTAGGAGGGGCTGAAGCTTTCTTT.

By frequency in the sample, this clonotype is medium-sized. The chain carries TRBV14 and TRBJ2-5; D remains unclear. Germline loops: CDR1 SGHDN, CDR2 FVKESK. The V end was cut by 1 base, the J end by 10 bases, with 19 bases between. CDR3 length: 15 residues. CDR3 DNA sequence: TGTGCCAGCAGCCAAGGTGGAGTTCCTCCGTGGAACCAGTACTTC. Translation: CASSQGGVPPWNQYF.

The rearrangement uses TRBV2 and TRBJ1-6, with 10 bases fitting TRBD1. Germline CDR1 and CDR2: SNHLY and FYNNEI. The CDR3 is 16 amino acids. The V and J ends lost 7 bases and 7 bases, in that order; junction bases with no gene match: 10. The CDR3 nucleotides are TGTGCCAGCATCGGGCGAAGGGACAGGGGAAATTCACCCCTCCACTTT. Encoded protein: CASIGRRDRGNSPLHF.

This clonotype came up many times. The chain combines TRBV6-1 with TRBJ1-2; no reliable D call. Trimming shortened V by 7 bases and J by 0 bases, and 3 bases separated the two germline ends. There are 11 residues in the CDR3. The germline V gene has CDR1 MNHNS and CDR2 SASEGT. CDR3 loop: CASNTNYGYTF. As DNA, the CDR3 is TGTGCCAGCAACACTAACTATGGCTACACCTTC.

This clonotype was picked up many times. The chain has TRBV18 and TRBJ2-1; 10 bases fit TRBD2. CDR1 and CDR2 from the germline V gene are KGHSH and LQKENI. The CDR3 runs 16 residues. The trim removed 0 bases at V and 6 bases at J, leaving 5 bases unmatched. The CDR3 nucleotides read TGTGCCAGCTCACCACCGGGGACTAGCGCCAGCAATGAGCAGTTCTTC. Translating gives CASSPPGTSASNEQFF.

This clonotype was observed many times. The V and J genes are TRBV5-4 and TRBJ2-3; 7 bases fit TRBD2. Germline lookup yields CDR1 SGHNT and CDR2 YYREEE (reference sequence). The CDR3 has 15 residues. J lost 2 bases, V lost 3 bases, and 6 bases had no gene match. In nucleotides, the CDR3 is TGTGCCAGCAGCTCCGGGACTACAAACACAGATACGCAGTATTTT. Protein sequence: CASSSGTTNTDTQYF.

By frequency in the sample, this clonotype is medium-sized. The chain employs TRBV6-5 and TRBJ1-2; D unresolved. V lost 8 bases and J 4 bases, leaving 17 bases between the germline ends. This CDR3 is built from 14 residues. The germline V gene has CDR1 MNHEY and CDR2 SVGAGI. The CDR3 loop reads CASWSRMGLYGYTF. The CDR3 DNA sequence: TGTGCCAGCTGGAGCAGGATGGGTCTCTATGGCTACACCTTC.

The table lists this clonotype with many counts. The chain carries TRBV5-4 and TRBJ2-7; 9 bases match TRBD2. The CDR3 covers 13 residues. Germline CDR1 SGHNT, CDR2 YYREEE (reference sequence). With 4 bases clipped from V and 2 bases from J, the junction kept 1 base outside the gene matches. The CDR3 spells CASSLAGTYEQYF. The CDR3 nucleotides are TGTGCCAGCAGCCTAGCGGGAACCTACGAGCAGTACTTC.